The 11 T cell receptor beta chains below were found in one sample sequenced in a study of metastatic and nonmetastatic thyroid tumors. TCRdb re-called the PCR reads via MiXCR. This sample yields some 23,000 clones, of which around a fifth are seen a single time; approximately 13% belongs to the top ten. Thyroid surgery was preceded by no treatment in any patient. The sample comprised tumor tissue. Source of these receptors: a female donor with papillary thyroid cancer or a benign thyroid nodule (not recorded which). Some clones in this sample may be carry-over from other donors' samples.

Many counts were recorded for this clone. CDR3 nucleotides: TGTGCCAGCTCACGGAACAGGGAGAACGAGCAGTACTTC. Encoded protein: CASSRNRENEQYF. V usage is TRBV18 and J usage is TRBJ2-7; D perhaps matches TRBD1 (6 bases). There are 13 residues in the CDR3. V was pared by 4 bases and J by 5 bases, with 12 bases between. Germline loops: CDR1 KGHSH, CDR2 LQKENI.

This clone showed up just a few times. CDR3 bases: TGCAGTGCTGGAGGGGGCTTGGATCAGCCCCAGCATTTT. Amino acid sequence: CSAGGGLDQPQHF. V and J are TRBV20-1 and TRBJ1-5; 7 positions agree with TRBD1. Germline V gives CDR1 DFQATT, CDR2 SNEGSKA (reference sequence). The V and J ends lost 5 bases and 5 bases, in that order; junction bases with no gene match: 6. The CDR3 length is 13 residues.

This clone showed up just a few times. The chain combines TRBV14 with TRBJ2-1; D is uncertain. Trimming stripped 0 bases from V and 12 bases from J, with 24 bases between. Germline V gives CDR1 SGHDN, CDR2 FVKESK. The CDR3 consists of 17 residues. CDR3 in DNA: TGTGCCAGCAGCCAAGATTTGGATTACAATGAGTATCGTGCGCAGTTCTTC. Encoded protein: CASSQDLDYNEYRAQFF. The whole variable domain, filled in from reference TRBV14 and TRBJ2-1, reads EAGVTQFPSHSVIEKGQTVTLRCDPISGHDNLYWYRRVMGKEIKFLLHFVKESKQDESGMPNNRFLAERTGGTYSTLKVQPAELEDSGVYFCASSQDLDYNEYRAQFFGPGTRLTVL.

This clone has only a few counts. This CDR3 is CASSLWDGANTGELFF. In DNA, the CDR3 is TGCGCCAGCAGCTTGTGGGATGGAGCGAACACCGGGGAGCTGTTTTTT. The J gene is TRBJ2-2, the V gene TRBV5-1, with D uncertain. V shed 1 base and J shed 0 bases, with 10 bases lying between them. CDR3 length equals 16 residues. Germline lookup yields CDR1 SGHRS and CDR2 YFSETQ.

The chain is built from TRBV11-2 and TRBJ2-5, with a possible D match to TRBD2 (6 bases). There are 15 residues in the CDR3. Germline lookup yields CDR1 SGHAT and CDR2 FQNNGV. V lost 4 bases and J lost 7, with 19 bases in between. The CDR3 DNA sequence: TGTGCCAGCAGCTCCTGGTCGGGGGACCCCGGGACCCAGTACTTC. This translates into CASSSWSGDPGTQYF. The full variable domain, completed using reference TRBV11-2 and TRBJ2-5, is EAGVAQSPRYKIIEKRQSVAFWCNPISGHATLYWYQQILGQGPKLLIQFQNNGVVDDSQLPKDRFSAERLKGVDSTLKIQPAKLEDSAVYLCASSSWSGDPGTQYFGPGTRLLVL.

By share, this clone counts as medium-sized. The chain has TRBV30 and TRBJ1-6; D not resolved. Germline lookup yields CDR1 GTSNPN and CDR2 SVGIG (reference sequence). The CDR3 extends over 12 amino acids. Trimming took off 4 bases at V and 7 bases at J, with 8 bases between the two ends. In DNA form, the CDR3 reads TGTGCCTGGAAAGGCACCAATTCACCCCTCCACTTT. This encodes CAWKGTNSPLHF.

The chain has TRBV5-1 and TRBJ1-6; 10 positions match TRBD1. Germline CDR1 is SGHRS and CDR2 is YFSETQ. V shed 0 bases, J shed 7 bases, and the junction held 4 bases outside the gene matches. This CDR3 comprises 16 residues. CDR3 in amino acids: CASSLVGTGENSPLHF. In nucleotides, the CDR3 is TGCGCCAGCAGCTTGGTAGGGACAGGGGAAAATTCACCCCTCCACTTT.

Many counts were recorded for this clone. This sample includes further DNA sequences coding for the same CDR3. This sequence joins TRBV11-2 and TRBJ1-5, with 12 bases that match TRBD1. This CDR3 has 16 residues. The V gene's germline CDR1 is SGHAT and CDR2 FQNNGV. V trimming: 1 base; J trimming: 6 bases; junction bases outside the gene matches: 4. CDR3 in amino acids: CASSLGDRGLGQPQHF. CDR3 in DNA: TGTGCCAGCAGCTTAGGGGACAGGGGGCTTGGTCAGCCCCAGCATTTT.

This clone occurred many times. This chain joins TRBV7-2 and TRBJ2-1; D unclear. The V gene lost 3 bases and the J gene lost 1 base, with 1 base spanning the gap. The CDR3 is 12 amino acids. The germline V gene has CDR1 SGHTA and CDR2 FQGNSA. CDR3 nucleotide sequence: TGTGCCAGCAGCTTTTCCTACAATGAGCAGTTCTTC. Translating it yields CASSFSYNEQFF.

This clone was counted once. The CDR3 DNA follows: TGCAGTGCTGCCCAGACTAGCGGCTACAATGAGCAGTTCTTC. Translation: CSAAQTSGYNEQFF. The V and J genes are TRBV20-1 and TRBJ2-1; 9 bases agree with TRBD2. The CDR3 is 14 residues long. The J segment lost 3 bases and the V segment lost 5 bases, leaving 5 bases of the junction unmatched. Germline CDR1 reads DFQATT; CDR2 reads SNEGSKA (reference sequence).

Regarding this clone: The germline gene is not matched at one end of the junction; a read error may be the cause. The chain employs TRBV20-1 and TRBJ1-6; 10 bases are a match to TRBD1. The CDR3 is made up of 13 amino acids. The germline V gene encodes CDR1 DFQATT and CDR2 SNEGSKA (reference sequence). CDR3 sequence: CSALTGGGSPLRF. The CDR3 bases are TGCAGTGCTCTGACAGGGGGCGGATCACCCCTCCGCTTT.